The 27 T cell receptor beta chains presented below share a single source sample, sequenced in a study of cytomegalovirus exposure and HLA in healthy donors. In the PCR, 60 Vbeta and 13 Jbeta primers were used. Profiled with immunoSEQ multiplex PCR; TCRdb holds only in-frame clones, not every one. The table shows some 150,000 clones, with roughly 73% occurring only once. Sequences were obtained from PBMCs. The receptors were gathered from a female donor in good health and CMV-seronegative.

This chain's CDR3 is CAWSAGTDRGFYNQPQHF. As DNA, the CDR3 is TGTGCCTGGAGTGCCGGGACCGACAGGGGGTTTTACAATCAGCCCCAGCATTTT. The chain uses TRBV30 and TRBJ1-5, with TRBD1 matching 9 bases. The V gene's germline CDR1 is GTSNPN and CDR2 SVGIG (reference sequence). The CDR3 runs to 18 residues. J gave up 3 bases and V 1 base, and 13 bases lay outside the gene matches. Full variable domain (rest looked up from reference TRBV30 and TRBJ1-5): SQTIHQWPATLVQPVGSPLSLECTVEGTSNPNLYWYRQAAGRGLQLLFYSVGIGQISSEVPQNLSASRPQDRQFILSSKKLLLSDSGFYLCAWSAGTDRGFYNQPQHFGDGTRLSIL.

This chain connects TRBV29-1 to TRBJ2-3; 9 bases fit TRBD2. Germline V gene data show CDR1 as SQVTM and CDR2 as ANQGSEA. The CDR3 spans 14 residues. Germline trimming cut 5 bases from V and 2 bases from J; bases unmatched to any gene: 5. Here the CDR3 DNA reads TGCAGCGTTAGCGGGGGGCCGATCACAGATACGCAGTATTTT. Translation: CSVSGGPITDTQYF.

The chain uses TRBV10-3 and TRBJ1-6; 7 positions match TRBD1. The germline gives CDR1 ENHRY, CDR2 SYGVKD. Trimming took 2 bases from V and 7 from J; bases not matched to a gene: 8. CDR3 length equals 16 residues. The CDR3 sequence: CAISEPIQGLNSPLHF. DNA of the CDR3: TGTGCCATCAGTGAGCCCATACAGGGGCTAAATTCACCCCTCCACTTT.

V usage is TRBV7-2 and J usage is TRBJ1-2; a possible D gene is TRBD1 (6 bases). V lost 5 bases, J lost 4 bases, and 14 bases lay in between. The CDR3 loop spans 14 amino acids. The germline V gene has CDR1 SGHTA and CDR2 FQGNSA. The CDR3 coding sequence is TGTGCCAGCAGCGCTAACAGGGTAACCTATGGCTACACCTTC. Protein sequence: CASSANRVTYGYTF.

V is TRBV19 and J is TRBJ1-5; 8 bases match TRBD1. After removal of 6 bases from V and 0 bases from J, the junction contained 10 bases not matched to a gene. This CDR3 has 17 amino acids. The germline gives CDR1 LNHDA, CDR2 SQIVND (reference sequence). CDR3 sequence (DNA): TGTGCCAGTAGCACCGGACAGGGAACCCCTAGCAATCAGCCCCAGCATTTT. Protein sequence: CASSTGQGTPSNQPQHF.

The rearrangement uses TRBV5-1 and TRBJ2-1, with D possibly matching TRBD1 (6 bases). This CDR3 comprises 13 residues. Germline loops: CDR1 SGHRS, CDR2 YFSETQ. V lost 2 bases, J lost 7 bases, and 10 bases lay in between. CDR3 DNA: TGCGCCAGCAGCTTCCCACAGGGTAATGAGCAGTTCTTC. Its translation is CASSFPQGNEQFF.

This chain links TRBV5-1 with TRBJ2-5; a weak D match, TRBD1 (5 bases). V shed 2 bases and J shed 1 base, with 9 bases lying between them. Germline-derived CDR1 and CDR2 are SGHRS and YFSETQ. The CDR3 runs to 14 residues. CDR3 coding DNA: TGCGCCAGCAGCTTAGGGGCAGTCCAAGAGACCCAGTACTTC. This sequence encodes CASSLGAVQETQYF.

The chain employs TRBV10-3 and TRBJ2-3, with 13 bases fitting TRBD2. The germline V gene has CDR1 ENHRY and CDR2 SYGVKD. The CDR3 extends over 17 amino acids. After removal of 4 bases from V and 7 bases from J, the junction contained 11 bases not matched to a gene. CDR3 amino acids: CAISARGTSGDKNTQYF. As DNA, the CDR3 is TGTGCCATCAGTGCCCGAGGGACTAGCGGGGATAAGAATACGCAGTATTTT.

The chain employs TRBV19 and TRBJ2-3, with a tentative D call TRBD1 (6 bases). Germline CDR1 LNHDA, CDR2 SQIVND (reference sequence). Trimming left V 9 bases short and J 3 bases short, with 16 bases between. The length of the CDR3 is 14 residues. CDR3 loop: CASLGALVTDTQYF. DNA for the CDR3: TGTGCCAGCTTGGGGGCCCTGGTGACAGATACGCAGTATTTT.

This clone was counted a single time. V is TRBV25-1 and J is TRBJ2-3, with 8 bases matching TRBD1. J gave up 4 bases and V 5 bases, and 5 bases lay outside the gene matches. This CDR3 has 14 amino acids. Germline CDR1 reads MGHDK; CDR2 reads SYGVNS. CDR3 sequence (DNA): TGTGCCAGCAGTACCGGACAGGGCTCAGATACGCAGTATTTT. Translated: CASSTGQGSDTQYF.

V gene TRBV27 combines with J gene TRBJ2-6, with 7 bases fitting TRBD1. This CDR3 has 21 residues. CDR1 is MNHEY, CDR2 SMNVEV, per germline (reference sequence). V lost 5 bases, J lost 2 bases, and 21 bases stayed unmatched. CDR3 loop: CASSPRQGRTLWSTGANVLTF. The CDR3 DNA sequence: TGTGCCAGCAGTCCCCGACAGGGTAGGACCCTCTGGTCTACTGGGGCCAACGTCCTGACTTTC.

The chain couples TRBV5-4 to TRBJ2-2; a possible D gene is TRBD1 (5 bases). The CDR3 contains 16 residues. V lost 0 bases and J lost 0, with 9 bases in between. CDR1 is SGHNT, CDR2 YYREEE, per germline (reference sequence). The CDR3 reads CASSLGWGANTGELFF. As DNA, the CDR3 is TGTGCCAGCAGCTTGGGTTGGGGCGCGAACACCGGGGAGCTGTTTTTT.

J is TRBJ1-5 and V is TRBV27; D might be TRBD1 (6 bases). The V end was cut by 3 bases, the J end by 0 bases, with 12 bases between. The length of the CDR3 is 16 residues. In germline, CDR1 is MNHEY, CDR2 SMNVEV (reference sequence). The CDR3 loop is CASSLGGAYSNQPQHF. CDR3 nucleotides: TGTGCCAGCAGTTTGGGGGGGGCGTATAGCAATCAGCCCCAGCATTTT.

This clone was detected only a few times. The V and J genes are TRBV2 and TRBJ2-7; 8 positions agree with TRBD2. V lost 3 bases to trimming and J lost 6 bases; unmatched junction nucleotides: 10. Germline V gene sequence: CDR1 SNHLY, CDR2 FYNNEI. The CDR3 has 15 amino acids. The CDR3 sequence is CASSDFREGHVEQYF. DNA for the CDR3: TGTGCCAGCAGTGATTTCCGGGAGGGCCATGTCGAGCAGTACTTC.

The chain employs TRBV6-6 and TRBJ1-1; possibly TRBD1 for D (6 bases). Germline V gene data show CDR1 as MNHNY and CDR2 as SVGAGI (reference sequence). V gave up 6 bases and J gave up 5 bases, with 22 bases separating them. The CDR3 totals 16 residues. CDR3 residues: CASRPLGGGPRTEAFF. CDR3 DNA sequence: TGTGCCAGCAGGCCCCTCGGCGGGGGGCCGAGGACTGAAGCTTTCTTT.

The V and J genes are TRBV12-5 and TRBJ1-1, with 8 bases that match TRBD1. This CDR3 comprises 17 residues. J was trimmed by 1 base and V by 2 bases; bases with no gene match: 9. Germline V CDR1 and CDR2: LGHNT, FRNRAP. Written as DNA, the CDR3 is TGTGCTAGTGGTTTGTACCACCGGGACAGGACGAACACTGAAGCTTTCTTT. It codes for CASGLYHRDRTNTEAFF. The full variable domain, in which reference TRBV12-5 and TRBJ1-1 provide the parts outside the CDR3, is DARVTQTPRHKVTEMGQEVTMRCQPILGHNTVFWYRQTMMQGLELLAYFRNRAPLDDSGMPKDRFSAEMPDATLATLKIQPSEPRDSAVYFCASGLYHRDRTNTEAFFGQGTRLTVV.

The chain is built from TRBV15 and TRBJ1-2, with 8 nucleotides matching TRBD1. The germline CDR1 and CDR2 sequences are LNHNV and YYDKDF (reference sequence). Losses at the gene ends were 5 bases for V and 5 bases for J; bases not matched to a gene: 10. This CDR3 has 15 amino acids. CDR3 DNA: TGTGCCACCAGCTTGGACAGGGAGATCGGGTATGGCTACACCTTC. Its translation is CATSLDREIGYGYTF. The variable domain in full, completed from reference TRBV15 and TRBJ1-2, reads DAMVIQNPRYQVTQFGKPVTLSCSQTLNHNVMYWYQQKSSQAPKLLFHYYDKDFNNEADTPDNFQSRRPNTSFCFLDIRSPGLGDTAMYLCATSLDREIGYGYTFGSGTRLTVV.

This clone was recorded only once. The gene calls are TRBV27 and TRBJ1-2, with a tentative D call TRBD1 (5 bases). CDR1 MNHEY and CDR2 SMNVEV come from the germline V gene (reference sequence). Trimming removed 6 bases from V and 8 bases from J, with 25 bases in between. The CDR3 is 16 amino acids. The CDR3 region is CASSPIPQAGGEGYTF. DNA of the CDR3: TGTGCCAGCAGCCCGATCCCCCAGGCCGGAGGGGAAGGCTACACCTTC.

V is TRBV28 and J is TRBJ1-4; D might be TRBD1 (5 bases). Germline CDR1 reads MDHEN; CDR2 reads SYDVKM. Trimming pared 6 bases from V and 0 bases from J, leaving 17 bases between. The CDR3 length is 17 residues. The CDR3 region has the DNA TGTGCCAGCAGCCCAGGGTACCGCTCTCCAACTAATGAAAAACTGTTTTTT. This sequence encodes CASSPGYRSPTNEKLFF.

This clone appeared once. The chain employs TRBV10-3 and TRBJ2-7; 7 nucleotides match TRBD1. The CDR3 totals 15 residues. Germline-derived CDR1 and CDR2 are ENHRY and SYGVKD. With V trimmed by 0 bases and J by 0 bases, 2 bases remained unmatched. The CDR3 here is CAISESTGPSYEQYF. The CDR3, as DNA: TGTGCCATCAGTGAGTCGACAGGGCCCTCCTACGAGCAGTACTTC.

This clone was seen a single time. CDR3 residues: CASRPTGLDQPQHF. The CDR3 nucleotides read TGTGCCAGCAGACCCACAGGGTTGGATCAGCCCCAGCATTTT. V is TRBV2 and J is TRBJ1-5, with a weak D call TRBD1 (6 bases). Germline CDR1 and CDR2: SNHLY and FYNNEI. V lost 6 bases and J lost 5, with 14 bases in between. The CDR3 extends over 14 amino acids.

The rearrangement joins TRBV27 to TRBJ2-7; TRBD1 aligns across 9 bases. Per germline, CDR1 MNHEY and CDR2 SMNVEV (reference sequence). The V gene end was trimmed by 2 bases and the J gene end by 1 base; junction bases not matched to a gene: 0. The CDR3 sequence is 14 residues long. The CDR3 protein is CASSLGTGSYEQYF. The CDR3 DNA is TGTGCCAGCAGTTTAGGGACAGGGTCCTACGAGCAGTACTTC.

The CDR3 DNA sequence: TGTGCCAGTAGTCATGGACTAGACGGAGATACGCAGTATTTT. The encoded protein is CASSHGLDGDTQYF. The V and J genes are TRBV19 and TRBJ2-3; 7 bases fit TRBD2. V was pared by 5 bases and J by 5 bases, with 7 bases of the junction left unmatched. The CDR3 runs 14 residues. Germline values: CDR1 LNHDA, CDR2 SQIVND (reference sequence). The full variable domain, with the rest looked up from reference TRBV19 and TRBJ2-3, is DGGITQSPKYLFRKEGQNVTLSCEQNLNHDAMYWYRQDPGQGLRLIYYSQIVNDFQKGDIAEGYSVSREKKESFPLTVTSAQKNPTAFYLCASSHGLDGDTQYFGPGTRLTVL.

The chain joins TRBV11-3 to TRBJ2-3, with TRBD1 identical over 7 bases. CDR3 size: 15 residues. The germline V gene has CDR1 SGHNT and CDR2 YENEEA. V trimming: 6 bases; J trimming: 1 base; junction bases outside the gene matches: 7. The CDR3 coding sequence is TGTGCCAGCAGTCTTCATCAGGGGGGCACAGATACGCAGTATTTT. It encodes CASSLHQGGTDTQYF.

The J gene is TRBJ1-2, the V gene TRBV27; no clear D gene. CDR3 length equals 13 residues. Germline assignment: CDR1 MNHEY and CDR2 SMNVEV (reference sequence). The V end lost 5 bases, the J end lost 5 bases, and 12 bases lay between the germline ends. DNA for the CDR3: TGTGCCAGCAGTGTGAACCGACTGTATGGCTACACCTTC. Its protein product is CASSVNRLYGYTF.

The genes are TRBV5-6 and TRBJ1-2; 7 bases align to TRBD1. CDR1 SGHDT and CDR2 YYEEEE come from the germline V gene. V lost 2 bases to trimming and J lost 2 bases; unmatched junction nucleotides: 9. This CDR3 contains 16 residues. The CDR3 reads CASSFNPGQKNYGYTF. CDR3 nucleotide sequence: TGTGCCAGCAGCTTCAACCCGGGACAGAAAAACTATGGCTACACCTTC.

CDR3 sequence: CASSVAEAGAGVVLSSYNEQFF. The CDR3 nucleotides read TGTGCCAGCAGCGTAGCGGAGGCTGGGGCAGGGGTAGTCCTAAGCTCCTACAATGAGCAGTTCTTC. The rearrangement joins TRBV9 to TRBJ2-1; D is perhaps TRBD1 (6 bases). Trimming pared 0 bases from V and 0 bases from J, leaving 28 bases between. The CDR3 is 22 amino acids. Germline V CDR1 and CDR2: SGDLS, YYNGEE.